This TCR beta chain was identified in a study of blood T cell repertoires in COVID-19. Looking at the study overall: The origin of the acute and convalescent COVID-19 samples was the United States, Italy and Spain. PBMCs, B-cell-depleted T cells, or T cells provided the cDNA or gDNA that made up the material.

The CDR3 totals 15 residues. V shed 3 bases, J shed 5 bases, and the junction held 6 bases outside the gene matches. Germline lookup yields CDR1 SEHNR and CDR2 FQNEAQ (reference sequence). In the authors' methods: Quantification of nucleated cells was approximated via reference gene primer amplification. Assay used: immunoSEQ multiplex PCR; TCRdb lists only in-frame clones, some missing. That table supplies the V and J calls and clone size; D and trimming were determined from the DNA. The sample includes around 380,000 clones, roughly 77% of them seen just once. Material for sequencing was peripheral blood. The source of this sequence is a human donor with acute or convalescent COVID-19. The donor label of this sample is uncertain. The V gene is TRBV7-9, the J gene TRBJ2-5; 10 bases agree with TRBD2. The CDR3 sequence is CASSLELAGTETQYF. The CDR3, as DNA: TGTGCCAGCAGCTTGGAACTAGCGGGAACGGAGACCCAGTACTTC.